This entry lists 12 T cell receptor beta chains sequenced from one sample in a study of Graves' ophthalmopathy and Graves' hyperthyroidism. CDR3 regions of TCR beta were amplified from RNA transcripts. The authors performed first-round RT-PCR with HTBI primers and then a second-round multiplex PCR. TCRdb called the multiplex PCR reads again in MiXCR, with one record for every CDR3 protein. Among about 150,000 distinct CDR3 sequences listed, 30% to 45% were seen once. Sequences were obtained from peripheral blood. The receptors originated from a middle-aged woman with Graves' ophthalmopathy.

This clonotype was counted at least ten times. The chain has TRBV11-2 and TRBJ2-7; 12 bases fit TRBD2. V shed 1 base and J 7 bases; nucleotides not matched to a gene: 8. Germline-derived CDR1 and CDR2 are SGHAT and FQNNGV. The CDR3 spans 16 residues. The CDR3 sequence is CASSLVSTSGRGEQYF. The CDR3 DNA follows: TGTGCCAGCAGCTTAGTATCGACTAGCGGGAGAGGAGAGCAGTACTTC.

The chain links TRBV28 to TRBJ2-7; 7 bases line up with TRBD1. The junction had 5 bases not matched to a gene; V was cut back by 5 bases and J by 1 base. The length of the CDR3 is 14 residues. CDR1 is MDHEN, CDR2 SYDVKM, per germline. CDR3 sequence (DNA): TGTGCCAGCAGTCGACAGGGTGGGTCCTACGAGCAGTACTTC. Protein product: CASSRQGGSYEQYF.

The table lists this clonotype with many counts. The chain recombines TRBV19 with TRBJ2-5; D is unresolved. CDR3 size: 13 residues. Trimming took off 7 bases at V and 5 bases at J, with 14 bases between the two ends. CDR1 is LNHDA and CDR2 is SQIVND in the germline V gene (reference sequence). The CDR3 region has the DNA TGTGCCAGTACCAAGGGCCCGTTGGAGACCCAGTACTTC. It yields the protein CASTKGPLETQYF.

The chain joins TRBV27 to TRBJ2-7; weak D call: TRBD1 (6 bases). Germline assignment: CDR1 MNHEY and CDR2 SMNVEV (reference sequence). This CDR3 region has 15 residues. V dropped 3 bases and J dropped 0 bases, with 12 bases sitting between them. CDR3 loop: CASSFSRGISYEQYF. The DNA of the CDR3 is TGTGCCAGCAGTTTCTCCAGGGGAATCTCCTACGAGCAGTACTTC.

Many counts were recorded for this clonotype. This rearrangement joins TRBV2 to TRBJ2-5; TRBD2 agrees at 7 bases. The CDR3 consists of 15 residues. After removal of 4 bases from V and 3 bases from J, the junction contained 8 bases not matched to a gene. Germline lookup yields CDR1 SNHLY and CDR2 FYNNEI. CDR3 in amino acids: CASSGQPGLKETQYF. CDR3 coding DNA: TGTGCCAGCAGTGGGCAACCGGGACTAAAAGAGACCCAGTACTTC.

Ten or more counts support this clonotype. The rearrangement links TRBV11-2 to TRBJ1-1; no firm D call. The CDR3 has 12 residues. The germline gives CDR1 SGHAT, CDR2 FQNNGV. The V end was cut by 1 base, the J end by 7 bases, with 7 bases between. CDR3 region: CASSLVGGEAFF. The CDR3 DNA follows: TGTGCCAGCAGCTTAGTTGGCGGTGAAGCTTTCTTT.

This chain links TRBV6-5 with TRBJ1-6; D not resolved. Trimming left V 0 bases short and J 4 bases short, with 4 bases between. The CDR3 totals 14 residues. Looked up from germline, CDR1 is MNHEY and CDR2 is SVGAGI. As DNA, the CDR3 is TGTGCCAGCAGTTACTCCCCGTATAATTCACCCCTCCACTTT. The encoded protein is CASSYSPYNSPLHF.

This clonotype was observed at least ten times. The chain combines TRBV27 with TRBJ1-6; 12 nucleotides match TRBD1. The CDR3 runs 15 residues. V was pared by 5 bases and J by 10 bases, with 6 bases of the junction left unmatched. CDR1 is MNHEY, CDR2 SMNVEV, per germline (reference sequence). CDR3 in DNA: TGTGCCAGCAGTCCCGGGACAGGGGGCAGGTCACCCCTCCACTTT. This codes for CASSPGTGGRSPLHF.

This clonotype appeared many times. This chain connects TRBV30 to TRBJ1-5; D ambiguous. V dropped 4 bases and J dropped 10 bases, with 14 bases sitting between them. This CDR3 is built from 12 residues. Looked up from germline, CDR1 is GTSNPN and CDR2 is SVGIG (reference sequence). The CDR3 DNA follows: TGTGCCTGGACGAAGGGAGGTGACCCCCAGCATTTT. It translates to CAWTKGGDPQHF.

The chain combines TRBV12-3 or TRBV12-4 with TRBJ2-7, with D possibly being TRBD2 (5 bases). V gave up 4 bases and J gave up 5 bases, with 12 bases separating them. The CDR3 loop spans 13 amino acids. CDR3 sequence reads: CASSYTRFNEQYF. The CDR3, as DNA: TGTGCCAGCAGTTATACTAGGTTCAACGAGCAGTACTTC.

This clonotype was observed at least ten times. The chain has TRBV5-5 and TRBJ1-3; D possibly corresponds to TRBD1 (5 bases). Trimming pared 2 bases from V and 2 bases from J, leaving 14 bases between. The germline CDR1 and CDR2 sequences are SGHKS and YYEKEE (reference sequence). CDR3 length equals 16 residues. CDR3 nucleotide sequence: TGTGCCAGCAGCTTAGCTATGAGGGGTGCTGGAAACACCATATATTTT. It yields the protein CASSLAMRGAGNTIYF. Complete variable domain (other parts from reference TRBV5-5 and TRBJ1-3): DAGVTQSPTHLIKTRGQQVTLRCSPISGHKSVSWYQQVLGQGPQFIFQYYEKEERGRGNFPDRFSARQFPNYSSELNVNALLLGDSALYLCASSLAMRGAGNTIYFGEGSWLTVV.

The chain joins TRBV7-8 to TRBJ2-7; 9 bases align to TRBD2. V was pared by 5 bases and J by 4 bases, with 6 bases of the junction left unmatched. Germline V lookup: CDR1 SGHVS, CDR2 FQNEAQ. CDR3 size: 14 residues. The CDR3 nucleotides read TGTGCCAGCAGCCCTGAGGCGGGAGGGTACGAGCAGTACTTC. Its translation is CASSPEAGGYEQYF.